This record covers a single TCR beta chain. Antigen unknown. This CDR3 is 19 amino acids long. Germline CDR1 and CDR2: KGHSH and LQKENI. V lost 3 bases, J lost 2 bases, and 26 bases lay in between. This entry comes from a study of shared clonotypes between healthy human individuals. Running of the assay took place at deep level. Clones were sequenced by immunoSEQ multiplex PCR, and TCRdb holds only the in-frame ones, with some missing. Of more than 1,200,000 clones in the sample, about 98.5% were seen once. Study results and limitations: Researchers found naive subsets generally carried larger estimated richness than memory subsets.

The chain has TRBV18 and TRBJ2-7; possibly TRBD1 for D (5 bases). The TCR was taken from a man between 25 and 39 years old in good health. Sequences were obtained from naive CD4+ T cells sorted from blood. Subset denoted: CD45RA+ positively selected. In nucleotides, the CDR3 is TGTGCCAGCTCACCGCGACCCAGGCTGGGGATCCAGGGTACCTACGAGCAGTACTTC. It codes for CASSPRPRLGIQGTYEQYF.